The next 30 T cell receptor beta chains were all read from a single sample in a study of blood T cell repertoires in COVID-19. Measured with immunoSEQ multiplex PCR; TCRdb has only the in-frame clones, and not every one. Here the sample spans some 110,000 clones, roughly four fifths being singletons. Sequencing used peripheral blood. Receptor source: a man in his 60s with acute or convalescent COVID-19.

The chain links TRBV15 to TRBJ1-1; unclear D gene. V was clipped by 6 bases and J by 2 bases, with 13 bases between them. Germline loops: CDR1 LNHNV, CDR2 YYDKDF (reference sequence). The CDR3 sequence is 14 residues long. CDR3 residues: CATSRGPLNTEAFF. The DNA for the CDR3 is TGTGCCACCAGTCGAGGGCCCCTCAACACTGAAGCTTTCTTT.

The V and J genes are TRBV27 and TRBJ1-6, with D possibly TRBD1 on 5 matching bases. V lost 3 bases and J lost 6, with 6 bases in between. This CDR3 is built from 13 residues. The germline V gene has CDR1 MNHEY and CDR2 SMNVEV (reference sequence). The chain's CDR3 is CASSFQGNSPLHF. As DNA, the CDR3 is TGTGCCAGCAGTTTTCAGGGTAATTCACCCCTCCACTTT.

The gene calls are TRBV7-2 and TRBJ1-1; weak D call: TRBD1 (6 bases). V was trimmed by 5 bases and J by 5 bases, leaving 18 bases between them. The CDR3 covers 15 residues. Germline CDR1 SGHTA, CDR2 FQGNSA. The CDR3: CASSPLGGALTEAFF. CDR3 bases: TGTGCCAGCAGCCCCCTGGGGGGGGCTCTTACTGAAGCTTTCTTT. The whole variable domain, remainder taken from reference TRBV7-2 and TRBJ1-1, is GAGVSQSPSNKVTEKGKDVELRCDPISGHTALYWYRQSLGQGLEFLIYFQGNSAPDKSGLPSDRFSAERTGGSVSTLTIQRTQQEDSAVYLCASSPLGGALTEAFFGQGTRLTVV.

This clone was recorded a few times. The chain joins TRBV6-6 to TRBJ1-1; 7 bases match TRBD1. Germline CDR1 reads MNHNY; CDR2 reads SVGAGI (reference sequence). This CDR3 has 15 amino acids. V was pared by 2 bases and J by 4 bases, with 7 bases of the junction left unmatched. The CDR3 nucleotides are TGTGCCAGCAGTTACACTTTACAGGGGACCACTGAAGCTTTCTTT. Residues: CASSYTLQGTTEAFF.

This clone showed up just once. The gene calls are TRBV7-9 and TRBJ2-5, with a tentative D call TRBD1 (6 bases). CDR1 and CDR2 from the germline V gene are SEHNR and FQNEAQ (reference sequence). V shed 5 bases and J shed 4 bases, with 11 bases lying between them. The CDR3 length is 13 residues. The CDR3 loop reads CASSLTGIETQYF. In DNA form, the CDR3 reads TGTGCCAGCAGCCTCACAGGGATAGAGACCCAGTACTTC.

This clone occurred once. Written as DNA, the CDR3 is TGTGCCAGCAGCTCATCCTACGAGCAGTACTTC. Its translation is CASSSSYEQYF. The chain employs TRBV11-2 and TRBJ2-7; D not resolved. The V and J ends lost 4 bases and 1 base respectively, with 2 bases between them. The CDR3 is 11 amino acids. Germline assignment: CDR1 SGHAT and CDR2 FQNNGV.

The chain carries TRBV14 and TRBJ1-5; TRBD1 agrees at 7 bases. The CDR3 contains 15 residues. V was clipped by 1 base and J by 4 bases; unmatched bases: 4. Germline V gene data show CDR1 as SGHDN and CDR2 as FVKESK. CDR3 amino acids: CASSQGDSKNQPQHF. CDR3 in DNA: TGTGCCAGCAGCCAAGGGGACAGTAAGAATCAGCCCCAGCATTTT.

The chain recombines TRBV7-6 with TRBJ1-6; maybe TRBD1 (5 bases). Deletions cut 1 base from V and 4 bases from J, with 8 bases between. The CDR3 length is 15 residues. Germline V CDR1 and CDR2: SGHVS, FNYEAQ. In DNA form, the CDR3 reads TGTGCCAGCAGCTTAGTGACAGATTATAATTCACCCCTCCACTTT. It translates to CASSLVTDYNSPLHF.

The gene calls are TRBV27 and TRBJ2-7; TRBD2 matches at 10 bases. J was trimmed by 3 bases and V by 2 bases; bases with no gene match: 10. Looked up from germline, CDR1 is MNHEY and CDR2 is SMNVEV (reference sequence). The CDR3 is 17 residues long. In DNA form, the CDR3 reads TGTGCCAGCAGTTTAACTCGGACTAGCGGCAGTCTCTACGAGCAGTACTTC. This encodes CASSLTRTSGSLYEQYF.

The gene calls are TRBV7-2 and TRBJ1-6; 8 bases are shared with TRBD1. Germline CDR1 and CDR2: SGHTA and FQGNSA. This CDR3 contains 17 residues. The ends lost 5 bases at V and 5 bases at J; junction bases unmatched: 11. The CDR3 DNA follows: TGTGCCAGCAGCCCCGGGACAGGATTCGGAAATAATTCACCCCTCCACTTT. Translating it yields CASSPGTGFGNNSPLHF.

The chain employs TRBV18 and TRBJ2-1; TRBD2 matches at 10 bases. Germline V lookup: CDR1 KGHSH, CDR2 LQKENI. There are 16 residues in the CDR3. With V trimmed by 3 bases and J by 5 bases, 7 bases remained unmatched. CDR3: CASSPSSGSFNNEQFF. The DNA for the CDR3 is TGTGCCAGCTCACCTTCTAGCGGGAGCTTCAACAATGAGCAGTTCTTC.

The V and J genes are TRBV18 and TRBJ1-1, with a weak D call TRBD1 (5 bases). The CDR3 loop spans 14 amino acids. The germline CDR1 and CDR2 sequences are KGHSH and LQKENI. V was clipped by 6 bases and J by 0 bases, with 11 bases between them. The CDR3 here is CASSLQGVNTEAFF. CDR3 DNA: TGTGCCAGCTCTCTTCAAGGGGTGAACACTGAAGCTTTCTTT.

This chain uses TRBV10-2 with TRBJ2-7; a possible D gene is TRBD1 (6 bases). Trimming took 2 bases from V and 3 from J, leaving 8 bases between them. The CDR3 consists of 13 residues. Germline values: CDR1 WSHSY, CDR2 SAAADI. The CDR3 bases are TGCGCCAGCAGTGAGCAGGGGTTCTACGAGCAGTACTTC. This encodes CASSEQGFYEQYF.

V gene TRBV24-1 combines with J gene TRBJ1-5, with D unresolved. Germline assignment: CDR1 KGHDR and CDR2 SFDVKD. V dropped 5 bases and J dropped 3 bases, with 13 bases sitting between them. The CDR3 is 15 residues long. The CDR3 DNA reads as TGTGCCACCAGTGGGGCGGGCGGAAACAATCAGCCCCAGCATTTT. Translating it yields CATSGAGGNNQPQHF.

In this sample, this clone turned up a few times. The chain couples TRBV12-5 to TRBJ1-1; TRBD1 is a possible D gene (5 bases). This CDR3 comprises 13 residues. V was shortened by 8 bases and J by 6 bases, with 16 bases between the two germline ends. CDR1 is LGHNT, CDR2 FRNRAP, per germline. CDR3 loop: CASSSQGGAEAFF. The CDR3 DNA follows: TGTGCTAGTAGTAGTCAGGGTGGGGCTGAAGCTTTCTTT.

The V call is TRBV28, the J call TRBJ1-2, with D tentatively TRBD1 (6 bases). Trimming took off 6 bases at V and 8 bases at J, with 16 bases between the two ends. This CDR3 has 13 amino acids. Germline V gives CDR1 MDHEN, CDR2 SYDVKM. This CDR3 reads CASRFGTTGGYTF. As DNA, the CDR3 is TGTGCCAGCAGGTTCGGGACAACTGGCGGCTACACCTTC.

The chain links TRBV5-4 to TRBJ1-2, with D possibly TRBD1 on 6 matching bases. Trimming shortened V by 2 bases and J by 2 bases, and 10 bases separated the two germline ends. The CDR3 spans 14 residues. From germline, CDR1 is SGHNT and CDR2 YYREEE (reference sequence). CDR3 protein: CASSLPGDNYGYTF. CDR3 nucleotide sequence: TGTGCCAGCAGCTTACCAGGGGACAACTATGGCTACACCTTC.

The rearrangement uses TRBV9 and TRBJ2-2; a weak D match, TRBD1 (5 bases). This CDR3 region has 14 residues. V dropped 6 bases and J dropped 3 bases, with 12 bases sitting between them. The germline V gene encodes CDR1 SGDLS and CDR2 YYNGEE. In nucleotides, the CDR3 is TGTGCCAGCACTGGAGAAGGGGACACCGGGGAGCTGTTTTTT. Protein product: CASTGEGDTGELFF. The entire variable domain, with the rest obtained from reference TRBV9 and TRBJ2-2, is as follows: DSGVTQTPKHLITATGQRVTLRCSPRSGDLSVYWYQQSLDQGLQFLIQYYNGEERAKGNILERFSAQQFPDLHSELNLSSLELGDSALYFCASTGEGDTGELFFGEGSRLTVL.

V usage is TRBV11-3 and J usage is TRBJ1-1; TRBD1 matches at 8 bases. The CDR3 extends over 14 amino acids. Germline V lookup: CDR1 SGHNT, CDR2 YENEEA. V dropped 5 bases and J dropped 1; count of bases not matched to a gene: 3. The chain's CDR3 is CASSPGTGNTEAFF. The CDR3 nucleotides are TGTGCCAGCAGCCCAGGGACAGGGAACACTGAAGCTTTCTTT.

The rearrangement uses TRBV7-2 and TRBJ2-3; TRBD2 might be the D (7 bases). V was clipped by 3 bases and J by 4 bases, with 14 bases between them. There are 15 residues in the CDR3. The germline V gene encodes CDR1 SGHTA and CDR2 FQGNSA. The CDR3 region is CASSFPPGGPDTQYF. The CDR3 DNA reads as TGTGCCAGCAGCTTCCCCCCGGGGGGCCCAGATACGCAGTATTTT.

The chain carries TRBV7-3 and TRBJ1-1, with TRBD1 matching 7 bases. This CDR3 contains 17 residues. V shed 5 bases and J 3 bases; nucleotides not matched to a gene: 15. Germline CDR1 SGHTA, CDR2 FQGTGA. The CDR3 is CASSPRMDRFGDTEAFF. CDR3 bases: TGTGCCAGCAGCCCCCGGATGGACAGGTTTGGTGACACTGAAGCTTTCTTT.

The chain carries TRBV11-3 and TRBJ2-3; the match to TRBD2 covers 8 bases. With V trimmed by 5 bases and J by 6 bases, 7 bases remained unmatched. The CDR3 loop spans 14 amino acids. Germline lookup yields CDR1 SGHNT and CDR2 YENEEA. The CDR3 nucleotides read TGTGCCAGCAGCCCCGGGGGGGGGCTTGATACGCAGTATTTT. Translation: CASSPGGGLDTQYF. Complete variable domain (other parts from reference TRBV11-3 and TRBJ2-3): EAGVVQSPRYKIIEKKQPVAFWCNPISGHNTLYWYLQNLGQGPELLIRYENEEAVDDSQLPKDRFSAERLKGVDSTLKIQPAELGDSAVYLCASSPGGGLDTQYFGPGTRLTVL.

This clone was found a few times. This chain joins TRBV19 and TRBJ1-2; possibly TRBD1 for D (6 bases). Trimming shortened V by 3 bases and J by 6 bases, and 14 bases separated the two germline ends. Germline-derived CDR1 and CDR2 are LNHDA and SQIVND (reference sequence). The CDR3 contains 14 residues. CDR3 protein: CASSIGARGNGYTF. The CDR3 nucleotides are TGTGCCAGTAGTATTGGGGCCAGGGGCAATGGCTACACCTTC.

The chain links TRBV19 to TRBJ2-7; no definite D call. Trimming removed 6 bases at V and 0 bases at J, with 15 bases between. The CDR3 runs to 15 residues. CDR1 LNHDA and CDR2 SQIVND come from the germline V gene (reference sequence). Written as DNA, the CDR3 is TGTGCCAGTAGCTCAAGCGCACTAAGCTCCTACGAGCAGTACTTC. Protein product: CASSSSALSSYEQYF.

The J gene is TRBJ2-6, the V gene TRBV3-1 (or the pseudogene TRBV3-2); possibly TRBD1 for D (5 bases). V gave up 1 base and J gave up 0 bases, with 7 bases separating them. The germline V gene has CDR1 LGHDT and CDR2 YNNKEL (reference sequence). There are 16 residues in the CDR3. The CDR3 here is CASSQAGISGANVLTF. CDR3 DNA: TGTGCCAGCAGCCAAGCAGGGATCTCTGGGGCCAACGTCCTGACTTTC.

CDR3 bases: TGTGCCAGCACCCGGCGAGCGGGGATCAATGAGCAGTTCTTC. This sequence encodes CASTRRAGINEQFF. J is TRBJ2-1 and V is TRBV3-1 (or the pseudogene TRBV3-2), with 7 positions matching TRBD2. V lost 7 bases, J lost 6 bases, and 9 bases stayed unmatched. Germline CDR1 reads LGHDT; CDR2 reads YNNKEL (reference sequence). The CDR3 runs to 14 residues.

The chain links TRBV12-3 or TRBV12-4 to TRBJ1-5; the D gene is possibly TRBD1 (5 bases). V dropped 4 bases and J dropped 4 bases, with 8 bases sitting between them. The CDR3 spans 13 residues. The CDR3, as DNA: TGTGCCAGCAGTTCAGGGTCGAATCAGCCCCAGCATTTT. As protein: CASSSGSNQPQHF.

CDR3 bases: TGTGCCAGTACCCCCTCGGGGTGGTTGTATGGCTACACCTTC. Its translation: CASTPSGWLYGYTF. The chain has TRBV19 and TRBJ1-2; D gene ambiguous. The V end lost 7 bases, the J end lost 5 bases, and 17 bases lay between the germline ends. The CDR3 length is 14 residues. Germline CDR1 and CDR2: LNHDA and SQIVND (reference sequence).

This clone has just one count. The chain carries TRBV7-9 and TRBJ2-1; 9 bases match TRBD2. V lost 5 bases and J lost 11; bases outside the gene matches: 13. The CDR3 is made up of 15 amino acids. Germline CDR1 and CDR2: SEHNR and FQNEAQ (reference sequence). The CDR3 nucleotides are TGTGCCAGCAGCGCGGGGCTAGCGGGATTCCTGCAGCAGTTCTTC. This translates into CASSAGLAGFLQQFF.

The CDR3 region is CASSLGDRGRQETQYF. CDR3 nucleotide sequence: TGTGCCAGCAGCTTAGGCGACAGGGGACGACAAGAGACCCAGTACTTC. The chain is built from TRBV11-2 and TRBJ2-5, with 8 bases matching TRBD1. The CDR3 is 16 amino acids. The V and J ends lost 1 base and 2 bases, in that order; junction bases with no gene match: 6. Germline lookup yields CDR1 SGHAT and CDR2 FQNNGV.